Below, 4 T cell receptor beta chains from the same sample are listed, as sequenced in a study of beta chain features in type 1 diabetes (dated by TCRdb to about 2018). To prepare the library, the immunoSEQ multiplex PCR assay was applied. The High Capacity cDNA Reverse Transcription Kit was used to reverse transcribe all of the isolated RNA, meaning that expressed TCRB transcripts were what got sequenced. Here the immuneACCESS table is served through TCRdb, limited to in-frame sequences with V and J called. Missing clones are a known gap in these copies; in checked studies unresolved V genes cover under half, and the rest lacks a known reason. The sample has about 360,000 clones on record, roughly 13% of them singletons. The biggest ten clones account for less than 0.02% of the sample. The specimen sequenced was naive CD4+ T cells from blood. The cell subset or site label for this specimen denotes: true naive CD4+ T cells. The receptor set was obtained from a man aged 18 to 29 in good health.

CDR3 bases: TGTGCCAGCAGCTTAGAGGGGAGGGGTATGAACACTGAAGCTTTCTTT. It encodes CASSLEGRGMNTEAFF. The rearrangement uses TRBV11-2 and TRBJ1-1; D is possibly TRBD1 (5 bases). The germline V and J ends were trimmed by 0 bases and 0 bases, with 11 bases remaining between them. This CDR3 has 16 amino acids. Germline loops: CDR1 SGHAT, CDR2 FQNNGV.

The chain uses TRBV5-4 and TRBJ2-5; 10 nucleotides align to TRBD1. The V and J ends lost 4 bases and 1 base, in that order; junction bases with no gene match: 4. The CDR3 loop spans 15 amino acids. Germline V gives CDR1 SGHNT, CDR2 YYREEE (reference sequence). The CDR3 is CASSRGQGFQETQYF. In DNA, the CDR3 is TGTGCCAGCAGCCGGGGACAGGGGTTCCAAGAGACCCAGTACTTC.

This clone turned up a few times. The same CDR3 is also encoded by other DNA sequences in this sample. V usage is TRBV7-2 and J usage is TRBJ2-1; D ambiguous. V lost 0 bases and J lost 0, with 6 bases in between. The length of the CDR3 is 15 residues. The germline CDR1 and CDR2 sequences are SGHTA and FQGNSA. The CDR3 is CASSLAPGSYNEQFF. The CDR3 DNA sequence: TGTGCCAGCAGCTTAGCTCCCGGCTCCTACAATGAGCAGTTCTTC. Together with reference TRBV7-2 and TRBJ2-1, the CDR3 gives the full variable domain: GAGVSQSPSNKVTEKGKDVELRCDPISGHTALYWYRQSLGQGLEFLIYFQGNSAPDKSGLPSDRFSAERTGGSVSTLTIQRTQQEDSAVYLCASSLAPGSYNEQFFGPGTRLTVL.

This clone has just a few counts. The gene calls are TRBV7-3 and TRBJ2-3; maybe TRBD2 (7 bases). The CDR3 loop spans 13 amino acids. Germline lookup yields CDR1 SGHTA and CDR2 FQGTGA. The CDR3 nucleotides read TGTGCTTCGGGGGGCGCCGGCACAGATACGCAGTATTTT. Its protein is CASGGAGTDTQYF.